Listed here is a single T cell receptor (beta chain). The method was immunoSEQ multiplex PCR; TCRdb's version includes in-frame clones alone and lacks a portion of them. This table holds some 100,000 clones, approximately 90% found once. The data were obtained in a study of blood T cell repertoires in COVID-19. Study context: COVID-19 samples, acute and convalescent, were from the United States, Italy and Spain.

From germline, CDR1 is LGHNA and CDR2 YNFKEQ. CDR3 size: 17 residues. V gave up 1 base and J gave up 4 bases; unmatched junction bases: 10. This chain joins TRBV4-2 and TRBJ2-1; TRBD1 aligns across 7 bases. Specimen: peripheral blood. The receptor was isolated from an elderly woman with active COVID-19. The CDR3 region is CASSQVEDRLGYNEQFF. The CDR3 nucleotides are TGTGCCAGCAGCCAAGTTGAGGACAGGTTGGGTTACAATGAGCAGTTCTTC.